This passage covers 27 T cell receptor beta chains from one sample sequenced in a study of CD8+CD57+ T cells in acquired aplastic anemia. The sequenced patients had an expansion of CD8+CD57+ cells seen by flow cytometry. Genomic DNA, the template, was used for profiling of the TCR beta VDJ and CDR3. TCRdb processed the reads anew with MiXCR; each CDR3 protein has one entry. This sample has over 150,000 distinct CDR3 sequences, with 55% to 65% found just once. The sample taken for sequencing was sorted CD4+, CD8+, or CD8+CD57+ T cells (not recorded which) from PBMCs. The receptors were gathered from a human donor with aplastic anemia.

V and J are TRBV10-3 and TRBJ1-6, with D uncertain. Per germline, CDR1 ENHRY and CDR2 SYGVKD. The CDR3 covers 17 residues. V was cut by 0 bases and J by 0 bases, with 9 bases left in between. CDR3 DNA: TGTGCCATCAGTGAGTCACTAGCGGACTCCTATAATTCACCCCTCCACTTT. As protein: CAISESLADSYNSPLHF.

CDR3 DNA: TGTGCCAGCAGCGTAGTTCCAGATTATGGCTACACCTTC. It is translated as CASSVVPDYGYTF. The V call is TRBV9, the J call TRBJ1-2; D gene uncertain. CDR3 length equals 13 residues. Germline assignment: CDR1 SGDLS and CDR2 YYNGEE. V was clipped by 0 bases and J by 5 bases, with 8 bases between them.

The V and J genes are TRBV20-1 and TRBJ2-7, with 9 bases fitting TRBD2. Germline assignment: CDR1 DFQATT and CDR2 SNEGSKA (reference sequence). The CDR3 totals 13 residues. Losses at the gene ends were 8 bases for V and 3 bases for J; bases not matched to a gene: 8. The CDR3 sequence: CSFPRGGVYEQYF. CDR3 nucleotide sequence: TGCAGTTTCCCTCGCGGGGGGGTCTACGAGCAGTACTTC.

This clonotype was recorded only once. The chain joins TRBV29-1 to TRBJ1-2; D gene uncertain. This CDR3 comprises 11 residues. With 3 bases removed from V and 4 bases from J, the gap between germline ends came to 6 bases. Germline CDR1 reads SQVTM; CDR2 reads ANQGSEA. CDR3 bases: TGCAGCGTTGATTCGCGCTATGGCTACACCTTC. Its protein is CSVDSRYGYTF.

The sample holds a few counts of this clonotype. V usage is TRBV27 and J usage is TRBJ1-2, with unresolved D. The ends were cut back, 4 bases at V and 2 bases at J, with 17 bases in the middle. Germline V gene data show CDR1 as MNHEY and CDR2 as SMNVEV (reference sequence). CDR3 length: 16 residues. CDR3: CASSSVPPPGNYGYTF. The CDR3 DNA reads TGTGCCAGCAGTTCTGTTCCCCCTCCCGGGAACTATGGCTACACCTTC.

The genes are TRBV7-9 and TRBJ1-5, with D hard to call. Germline values: CDR1 SEHNR, CDR2 FQNEAQ (reference sequence). V gave up 2 bases and J gave up 3 bases, with 2 bases separating them. This CDR3 has 12 amino acids. The CDR3 loop is CASSLFNQPQHF. DNA of the CDR3: TGTGCCAGCAGCTTATTCAATCAGCCCCAGCATTTT.

The gene calls are TRBV7-3 and TRBJ2-3; the D call may be TRBD1 or TRBD2 (5 bases each). Germline CDR1 is SGHTA and CDR2 is FQGTGA. V was trimmed by 1 base and J by 4 bases, leaving 15 bases between them. The CDR3 is 16 amino acids. CDR3 nucleotides: TGTGCCAGCAGCTTAAGGGTCGACGGGGACCCAGATACGCAGTATTTT. Protein product: CASSLRVDGDPDTQYF.

There are many counts of this clonotype. The chain carries TRBV5-8 and TRBJ1-1; D is ambiguous. Per germline, CDR1 SGHTS and CDR2 YDEGEE. V was pared by 0 bases and J by 10 bases, with 10 bases between. This CDR3 contains 12 residues. CDR3 sequence: CASSLGGHPAFF. In DNA, the CDR3 is TGTGCCAGCAGCTTGGGGGGTCACCCAGCTTTCTTT.

This clonotype turned up a few times. The V and J genes are TRBV7-2 and TRBJ2-7; 7 bases line up with TRBD1. The CDR3 totals 14 residues. V shed 3 bases, J shed 5 bases, and the junction held 7 bases outside the gene matches. CDR1 is SGHTA and CDR2 is FQGNSA in the germline V gene. CDR3 sequence: CASSFTGARHEQYF. The CDR3 region has the DNA TGTGCCAGCAGCTTTACAGGGGCCCGGCACGAGCAGTACTTC.

This clonotype was found many times. This chain connects TRBV9 to TRBJ2-3; 7 positions match TRBD1. CDR1 is SGDLS and CDR2 is YYNGEE in the germline V gene. Unmatched junction bases numbered 0, after V lost 0 bases and J lost 2 bases. The CDR3 contains 14 residues. The CDR3 here is CASSVEGATDTQYF. CDR3 nucleotides: TGTGCCAGCAGCGTAGAGGGGGCCACAGATACGCAGTATTTT.

Only a few counts were recorded for this clonotype. The gene calls are TRBV7-2 and TRBJ2-3; D might be TRBD1 (7 bases). With 5 bases removed from V and 3 bases from J, the gap between germline ends came to 12 bases. CDR3 length: 14 residues. Germline CDR1 SGHTA, CDR2 FQGNSA. The CDR3 spells CASSIPGGTDTQYF. CDR3 nucleotides: TGTGCCAGCAGCATACCAGGGGGGACAGATACGCAGTATTTT.

The chain couples TRBV7-6 to TRBJ2-2, with D tentatively TRBD1 (5 bases). V lost 3 bases, J lost 1 base, and 12 bases lay in between. The germline V gene encodes CDR1 SGHVS and CDR2 FNYEAQ. This CDR3 has 16 residues. The CDR3 sequence: CASSLNFGQNTGELFF. CDR3 in DNA: TGTGCCAGCAGCTTGAACTTCGGACAGAACACCGGGGAGCTGTTTTTT.

This clonotype was counted only a few times. The V call is TRBV15, the J call TRBJ1-6; tentatively, D is TRBD1 (6 bases). The CDR3 sequence is 15 residues long. V was cut by 4 bases and J by 3 bases, with 10 bases left in between. The germline gives CDR1 LNHNV, CDR2 YYDKDF (reference sequence). As DNA, the CDR3 is TGTGCCACCAGCACCCCGGGACACTATAATTCACCCCTCCACTTT. It encodes CATSTPGHYNSPLHF.

This clonotype was observed once. J is TRBJ1-5 and V is TRBV2, with D unclear. CDR1 and CDR2 from the germline V gene are SNHLY and FYNNEI. V lost 5 bases and J 6 bases, leaving 14 bases between the germline ends. This CDR3 has 14 residues. The CDR3 sequence: CASSSEGKGQPQHF. The CDR3 DNA sequence: TGTGCCAGCAGTTCGGAGGGAAAGGGTCAGCCCCAGCATTTT. Drawing the rest from reference TRBV2 and TRBJ1-5, the complete variable domain is EPEVTQTPSHQVTQMGQEVILRCVPISNHLYFYWYRQILGQKVEFLVSFYNNEISEKSEIFDDQFSVERPDGSNFTLKIRSTKLEDSAMYFCASSSEGKGQPQHFGDGTRLSIL.

V and J are TRBV7-3 and TRBJ1-5, with TRBD1 matching 10 bases. In germline, CDR1 is SGHTA, CDR2 FQGTGA. V dropped 5 bases and J dropped 7; count of bases not matched to a gene: 5. The CDR3 is 14 residues long. The CDR3 coding sequence is TGTGCCAGCAGCCCCGGGACAGGGGACCAGCCCCAGCATTTT. It encodes CASSPGTGDQPQHF.

The genes are TRBV7-9 and TRBJ2-5; TRBD2 matches 15 bases. The CDR3 covers 17 residues. With V trimmed by 5 bases and J by 4 bases, 8 bases remained unmatched. Germline-derived CDR1 and CDR2 are SEHNR and FQNEAQ (reference sequence). The CDR3 DNA follows: TGTGCCAGCAGCGTAGGGAGGGGACTAGCGGGAGGAGAGACCCAGTACTTC. Its protein is CASSVGRGLAGGETQYF.

The chain carries TRBV7-7 and TRBJ1-6; D possibly corresponds to TRBD1 (5 bases). V lost 3 bases to trimming and J lost 7 bases, with 10 bases between them. CDR3 length: 14 residues. The germline V gene encodes CDR1 SSHAT and CDR2 FNYEAQ (reference sequence). CDR3 DNA sequence: TGTGCCAGCAGCTTTCGGCAGGGCAATTCACCCCTCCACTTT. The encoded protein is CASSFRQGNSPLHF.

This clonotype was recorded at least ten times. This chain joins TRBV5-1 and TRBJ2-7; D remains unclear. Germline CDR1 reads SGHRS; CDR2 reads YFSETQ. The CDR3 has 14 amino acids. V gave up 3 bases and J gave up 2 bases, with 12 bases separating them. The CDR3 nucleotides read TGCGCCAGCAGCTGGCCTACGGAGACCTACGAGCAGTACTTC. Amino acids: CASSWPTETYEQYF.

The J gene is TRBJ1-5, the V gene TRBV7-9; 7 bases are a match to TRBD1. The CDR3 loop spans 15 amino acids. Germline V gene data show CDR1 as SEHNR and CDR2 as FQNEAQ (reference sequence). J lost 4 bases, V lost 5 bases, and 8 bases had no gene match. The CDR3 DNA sequence: TGTGCCAGCAGCGTAGTTCGGGACAGAAATCAGCCCCAGCATTTT. It specifies CASSVVRDRNQPQHF. Full variable domain (outside the CDR3, taken from reference TRBV7-9 and TRBJ1-5): DTGVSQNPRHKITKRGQNVTFRCDPISEHNRLYWYRQTLGQGPEFLTYFQNEAQLEKSRLLSDRFSAERPKGSFSTLEIQRTEQGDSAMYLCASSVVRDRNQPQHFGDGTRLSIL.

The chain combines TRBV19 with TRBJ2-2; possible D gene TRBD1, 5 bases. CDR1 is LNHDA, CDR2 SQIVND, per germline (reference sequence). V lost 3 bases to trimming and J lost 1 base, with 9 bases between them. The CDR3 is 15 residues long. CDR3 protein: CASSIRGMNTGELFF. The CDR3 DNA sequence: TGTGCCAGTAGTATTAGGGGCATGAACACCGGGGAGCTGTTTTTT.

This clonotype was picked up many times. The J gene is TRBJ1-1, the V gene TRBV19, with D hard to call. This CDR3 is built from 15 residues. Trimming shortened V by 0 bases and J by 1 base, and 9 bases separated the two germline ends. Germline CDR1 is LNHDA and CDR2 is SQIVND (reference sequence). The CDR3: CASSIDPPPNTEAFF. The CDR3 bases are TGTGCCAGTAGTATAGATCCGCCACCGAACACTGAAGCTTTCTTT. Drawing the rest from reference TRBV19 and TRBJ1-1, the complete variable domain is DGGITQSPKYLFRKEGQNVTLSCEQNLNHDAMYWYRQDPGQGLRLIYYSQIVNDFQKGDIAEGYSVSREKKESFPLTVTSAQKNPTAFYLCASSIDPPPNTEAFFGQGTRLTVV.

This clonotype was found a few times. A much more abundant neighbour one base away suggests this may be a read error. This chain uses TRBV12-3 or TRBV12-4 with TRBJ1-2, with TRBD1 identical over 9 bases. J was trimmed by 12 bases and V by 5 bases; bases with no gene match: 13. The CDR3 is 14 residues long. DNA of the CDR3: TGTGCCAGCAGTATGACGACAGGGGGGGCCGGCCACACCTTC. As protein: CASSMTTGGAGHTF.

This clonotype was observed once. V and J are TRBV2 and TRBJ2-7; TRBD1 matches 9 bases. The CDR3 consists of 12 residues. Germline CDR1 and CDR2: SNHLY and FYNNEI. The V and J ends lost 8 bases and 7 bases, in that order; junction bases with no gene match: 6. For the CDR3, the DNA is TGTGCCAGCGAGACAGGGGGTTGGGAGCAGTACTTC. This codes for CASETGGWEQYF.

On this clonotype itself: At one boundary the junction diverges from the germline segment, which might be a read error. The chain couples TRBV7-9 to TRBJ2-7; the D call may be TRBD1 or TRBD2 (6 bases each). Germline-derived CDR1 and CDR2 are SEHNR and FQNEAQ (reference sequence). The CDR3 length is 15 residues. CDR3 nucleotide sequence: TGTGCCAGCAGCTTGGTGACAGGAGGGACCGGGGAGCTGTACTTC. It specifies CASSLVTGGTGELYF.

The V gene is TRBV7-2, the J gene TRBJ1-6; D is possibly TRBD1 (5 bases). The V end was cut by 1 base, the J end by 10 bases, with 8 bases between. This CDR3 spans 13 amino acids. Germline CDR1 reads SGHTA; CDR2 reads FQGNSA. The CDR3 protein is CASSLGDASPLHF. CDR3 in DNA: TGTGCCAGCAGCTTAGGGGACGCCTCACCCCTCCACTTT.

The genes are TRBV7-2 and TRBJ2-1; no clear D gene. The CDR3 has 16 residues. Trimming pared 5 bases from V and 0 bases from J, leaving 14 bases between. From germline, CDR1 is SGHTA and CDR2 FQGNSA. CDR3: CASSPTSPGSYNEQFF. Here the CDR3 DNA reads TGTGCCAGCAGCCCAACGTCCCCCGGCTCCTACAATGAGCAGTTCTTC. Full variable domain (outside the CDR3, taken from reference TRBV7-2 and TRBJ2-1): GAGVSQSPSNKVTEKGKDVELRCDPISGHTALYWYRQSLGQGLEFLIYFQGNSAPDKSGLPSDRFSAERTGGSVSTLTIQRTQQEDSAVYLCASSPTSPGSYNEQFFGPGTRLTVL.

The chain has TRBV11-3 and TRBJ2-1; the D is unclear. The CDR3 is 15 amino acids. CDR1 is SGHNT, CDR2 YENEEA, per germline. V was shortened by 1 base and J by 5 bases, with 12 bases between the two germline ends. The CDR3 sequence: CASSLGPTSNNEQFF. The CDR3 coding sequence is TGTGCCAGCAGCTTAGGCCCGACGTCCAACAATGAGCAGTTCTTC.